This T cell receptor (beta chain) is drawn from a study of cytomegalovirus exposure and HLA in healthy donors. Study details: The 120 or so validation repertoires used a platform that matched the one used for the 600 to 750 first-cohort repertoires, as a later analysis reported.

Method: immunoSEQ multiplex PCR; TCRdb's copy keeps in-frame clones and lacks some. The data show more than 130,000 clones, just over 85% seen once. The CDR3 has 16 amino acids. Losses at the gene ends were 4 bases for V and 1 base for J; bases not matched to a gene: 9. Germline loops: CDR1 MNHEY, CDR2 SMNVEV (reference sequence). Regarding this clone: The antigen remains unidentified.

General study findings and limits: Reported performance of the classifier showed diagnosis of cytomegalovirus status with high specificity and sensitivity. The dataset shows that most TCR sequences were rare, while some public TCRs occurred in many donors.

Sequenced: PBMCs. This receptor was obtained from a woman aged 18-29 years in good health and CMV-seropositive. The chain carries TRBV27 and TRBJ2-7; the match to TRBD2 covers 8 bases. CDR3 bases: TGTGCCAGCAGTTCCGGGACTAGGGGGATTTCCTACGAGCAGTACTTC. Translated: CASSSGTRGISYEQYF.